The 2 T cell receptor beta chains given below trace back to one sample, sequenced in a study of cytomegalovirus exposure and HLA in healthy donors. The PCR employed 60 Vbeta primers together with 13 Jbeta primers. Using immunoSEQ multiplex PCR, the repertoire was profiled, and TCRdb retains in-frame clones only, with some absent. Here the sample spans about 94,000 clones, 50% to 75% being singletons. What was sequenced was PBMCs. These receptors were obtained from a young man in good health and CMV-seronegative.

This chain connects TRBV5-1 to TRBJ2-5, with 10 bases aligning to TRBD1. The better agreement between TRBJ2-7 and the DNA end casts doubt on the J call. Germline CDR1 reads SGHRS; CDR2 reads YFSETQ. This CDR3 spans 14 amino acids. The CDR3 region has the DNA TGCGCCAGCAGCTTTTCCGGGACAGGGGACGAGCAGTACTTC. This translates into CASSFSGTGDEQYF.

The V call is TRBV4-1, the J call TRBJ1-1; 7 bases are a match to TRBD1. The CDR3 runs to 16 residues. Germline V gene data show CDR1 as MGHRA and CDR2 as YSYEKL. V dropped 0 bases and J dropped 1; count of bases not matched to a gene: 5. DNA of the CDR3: TGCGCCAGCAGCCAAGAGAGGGACAGCAGGAACACTGAAGCTTTCTTT. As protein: CASSQERDSRNTEAFF.